This T cell receptor (beta chain) was recorded in a study of Graves' ophthalmopathy and Graves' hyperthyroidism. Whole-study findings and limits: Distinction of ophthalmopathy from stable hyperthyroidism by a 13-signature model reached approximately 88% sensitivity and roughly 81% specificity. Forecasting of ophthalmopathy progression by the model achieved around 71% sensitivity and around 77% specificity.

Amplifying from RNA transcripts, the study obtained TCR beta CDR3 regions. HTBI primers served in a first-round RT-PCR, which a second-round multiplex PCR followed. TCRdb passed the multiplex PCR reads through MiXCR, listing each CDR3 protein once. The table records 200,000 to 300,000 distinct CDR3 sequences, around 50% of them present only once. Among the exclusions were patients with other autoimmune diseases, uncontrolled infections, pregnancy or lactation. Clinical symptoms, serum thyroxine, TRAb, thyroid ultrasound and orbital computed tomography were relied on for diagnosis. With regard to this clonotype: The target antigen is unknown.

V gave up 5 bases and J gave up 0 bases, with 16 bases separating them. This CDR3 is built from 16 residues. Per germline, CDR1 SEHNR and CDR2 FQNEAQ (reference sequence). The chain links TRBV7-9 to TRBJ1-2; D remains unclear. The specimen sequenced was peripheral blood. The TCR comes from an adult man with Graves' ophthalmopathy. The CDR3 reads CASSTQTAGANYGYTF. CDR3 nucleotides: TGTGCCAGCAGCACCCAAACCGCGGGAGCTAACTATGGCTACACCTTC. The full variable domain, its missing parts supplied by reference TRBV7-9 and TRBJ1-2, is DTGVSQNPRHKITKRGQNVTFRCDPISEHNRLYWYRQTLGQGPEFLTYFQNEAQLEKSRLLSDRFSAERPKGSFSTLEIQRTEQGDSAMYLCASSTQTAGANYGYTFGSGTRLTVV.